A single sample gave rise to the 28 T cell receptor beta chains below, sequenced in a study of shared clonotypes between healthy human individuals (TCRdb year 2020). Library preparation used the immunoSEQ multiplex PCR assay. TCRdb's version of the immuneACCESS table is confined to in-frame rearrangements and falls short of the full clone set. An unresolved V gene accounts for under half of the shortfall where checked; the remainder is of unknown origin. The sample data list 200,000 to 250,000 clones, and over 60% of these were observed just once. The ten biggest clones cover around 10% of the sample. The specimen sequenced was memory CD4+ T cells sorted from blood. The cell subset or site label, as the study defines it: CD45RA-negative fraction. These TCRs come from a man aged 25-45 years in good health.

This chain links TRBV28 with TRBJ1-5; 8 bases align to TRBD1. This CDR3 has 13 amino acids. Germline V gene sequence: CDR1 MDHEN, CDR2 SYDVKM. With V trimmed by 6 bases and J by 6 bases, 4 bases remained unmatched. The CDR3 protein is CASRGQGFQPQHF. DNA for the CDR3: TGTGCCAGCAGAGGACAGGGCTTTCAGCCCCAGCATTTT.

This chain joins TRBV5-1 and TRBJ1-2, with 10 bases aligning to TRBD1. The CDR3 spans 15 residues. V shed 0 bases, J shed 6 bases, and the junction held 5 bases outside the gene matches. Germline V gives CDR1 SGHRS, CDR2 YFSETQ. The CDR3 region is CASSLGQGAWNGYTF. Written as DNA, the CDR3 is TGCGCCAGCAGCTTGGGACAGGGGGCGTGGAATGGCTACACCTTC.

The genes are TRBV27 and TRBJ2-7; 9 bases line up with TRBD2. There are 17 residues in the CDR3. CDR1 is MNHEY and CDR2 is SMNVEV in the germline V gene (reference sequence). V lost 4 bases to trimming and J lost 5 bases; unmatched junction nucleotides: 15. In nucleotides, the CDR3 is TGTGCCAGCAGTTCGTTCAGCGGGAGGAGGATAGTGAACGAGCAGTACTTC. Amino acids: CASSSFSGRRIVNEQYF.

V and J are TRBV18 and TRBJ2-1, with D hard to call. There are 14 residues in the CDR3. V was cut by 1 base and J by 0 bases, with 4 bases left in between. Germline assignment: CDR1 KGHSH and CDR2 LQKENI. The DNA for the CDR3 is TGTGCCAGCTCACCACTTCCCTCCTACAATGAGCAGTTCTTC. Translation gives CASSPLPSYNEQFF.

The CDR3 DNA is TGCAGCATCCAGGGGGCCCCTGATAACTATGGCTACACCTTC. Protein sequence: CSIQGAPDNYGYTF. The V gene is TRBV29-1, the J gene TRBJ1-2; the match to TRBD1 covers 8 bases. V lost 8 bases to trimming and J lost 1 base; unmatched junction nucleotides: 9. The CDR3 extends over 14 amino acids. The V gene's germline CDR1 is SQVTM and CDR2 ANQGSEA.

This clone was seen at least ten times. DNA for the CDR3: TGTGCCAGCAGTGCTACAGACTCTGGGGCCAACGTCCTGACTTTC. Its translation is CASSATDSGANVLTF. The chain combines TRBV6-1 with TRBJ2-6; D call uncertain. The V and J ends lost 4 bases and 0 bases respectively, with 7 bases between them. The germline CDR1 and CDR2 sequences are MNHNS and SASEGT. The CDR3 loop spans 15 amino acids.

The CDR3 region has the DNA TGTGCCAGCAGCACAGGAGGGGGGCAAGAGACCCAGTACTTC. Its protein product is CASSTGGGQETQYF. The chain has TRBV11-3 and TRBJ2-5; D is perhaps TRBD1 or TRBD2 (6 bases each). Trimming removed 5 bases from V and 2 bases from J, with 12 bases in between. This CDR3 region has 14 residues. Per the germline V gene, CDR1 is SGHNT and CDR2 is YENEEA.

This clone was recorded a few times. This rearrangement joins TRBV7-2 to TRBJ2-4; tentatively, D is TRBD1 (5 bases). The germline V and J ends were trimmed by 4 bases and 0 bases, with 10 bases remaining between them. CDR3 length equals 15 residues. Germline V gives CDR1 SGHTA, CDR2 FQGNSA. CDR3 sequence reads: CASSSPGLAKNIQYF. CDR3 nucleotide sequence: TGTGCCAGCAGCTCCCCAGGGCTAGCCAAAAACATTCAGTACTTC. The variable domain in full, with the rest retrieved from reference TRBV7-2 and TRBJ2-4, is GAGVSQSPSNKVTEKGKDVELRCDPISGHTALYWYRQSLGQGLEFLIYFQGNSAPDKSGLPSDRFSAERTGGSVSTLTIQRTQQEDSAVYLCASSSPGLAKNIQYFGAGTRLSVL.

This clone has only a few counts. The J gene is TRBJ1-1, the V gene TRBV29-1, with D tentatively TRBD1 (6 bases). The V gene's germline CDR1 is SQVTM and CDR2 ANQGSEA. V shed 7 bases and J shed 5 bases, with 17 bases lying between them. This CDR3 comprises 13 residues. CDR3 nucleotides: TGCAGCGCTGTCGGGCAGGGGAAAACTGAAGCTTTCTTT. The encoded protein is CSAVGQGKTEAFF. The whole variable domain, filled in from reference TRBV29-1 and TRBJ1-1, reads SAVISQKPSRDICQRGTSLTIQCQVDSQVTMMFWYRQQPGQSLTLIATANQGSEATYESGFVIDKFPISRPNLTFSTLTVSNMSPEDSSIYLCSAVGQGKTEAFFGQGTRLTVV.

This clone was recorded once. Written as DNA, the CDR3 is TGTGCCAGCAGTGTAATCGGGACAACTAATGAAAAACTGTTTTTT. Encoded protein: CASSVIGTTNEKLFF. The rearrangement uses TRBV25-1 and TRBJ1-4; the D is unclear. V lost 4 bases and J 0 bases, leaving 9 bases between the germline ends. The CDR3 has 15 residues. CDR1 is MGHDK, CDR2 SYGVNS, per germline.

The gene calls are TRBV15 and TRBJ2-7; possibly TRBD2 for D (5 bases). V lost 7 bases and J lost 3, with 16 bases in between. This CDR3 is 14 amino acids long. In germline, CDR1 is LNHNV, CDR2 YYDKDF (reference sequence). The CDR3: CATTAQDSNYEQYF. In DNA, the CDR3 is TGTGCCACCACCGCCCAGGACTCAAACTACGAGCAGTACTTC.

The V and J genes are TRBV7-9 and TRBJ1-3; 7 bases map to TRBD1. CDR3 length equals 16 residues. J lost 3 bases, V lost 3 bases, and 8 bases had no gene match. The germline V gene has CDR1 SEHNR and CDR2 FQNEAQ (reference sequence). The CDR3 protein is CASSFGGRGNGNTIYF. Here the CDR3 DNA reads TGTGCCAGCAGCTTCGGAGGCAGGGGGAATGGAAACACCATATATTTT.

This chain links TRBV4-3 with TRBJ2-1; D possibly corresponds to TRBD2 (6 bases). CDR3 size: 16 residues. In germline, CDR1 is LGHNA, CDR2 YSLEER. Trimming removed 0 bases at V and 8 bases at J, with 17 bases between. For the CDR3, the DNA is TGCGCCAGCAGCCAAGATGCCAGCGGGCGGGGCTATGAGCAGTTCTTC. It codes for CASSQDASGRGYEQFF.

J is TRBJ2-1 and V is TRBV14; 11 bases line up with TRBD2. Germline-derived CDR1 and CDR2 are SGHDN and FVKESK. The CDR3 covers 17 residues. V shed 3 bases, J shed 0 bases, and the junction held 4 bases outside the gene matches. CDR3 sequence reads: CASSQGLAASSYNEQFF. The CDR3 bases are TGTGCCAGCAGCCAGGGACTAGCGGCGAGCTCCTACAATGAGCAGTTCTTC.

This chain uses TRBV7-8 with TRBJ2-7; D not resolved. V dropped 7 bases and J dropped 0 bases, with 16 bases sitting between them. This CDR3 spans 15 amino acids. In germline, CDR1 is SGHVS, CDR2 FQNEAQ. CDR3 loop: CASNPDVSFSYEQYF. As DNA, the CDR3 is TGTGCCAGCAACCCAGACGTCTCCTTCTCCTACGAGCAGTACTTC.

This sequence joins TRBV5-1 and TRBJ1-2; D gene unclear. The CDR3 has 13 amino acids. Germline assignment: CDR1 SGHRS and CDR2 YFSETQ. Trimming removed 4 bases from V and 8 bases from J, with 15 bases in between. The CDR3 loop is CASSKSGDGGYTF. CDR3 DNA sequence: TGCGCCAGCAGCAAGTCTGGAGACGGAGGCTACACCTTC.

The chain joins TRBV5-8 to TRBJ2-1, with D possibly matching TRBD2 (6 bases). The CDR3 runs to 15 residues. CDR1 is SGHTS and CDR2 is YDEGEE in the germline V gene. V lost 4 bases to trimming and J lost 0 bases, with 11 bases between them. The CDR3 spells CASSRGGPSYNEQFF. The DNA for the CDR3 is TGTGCCAGCAGCCGAGGAGGGCCCTCCTACAATGAGCAGTTCTTC.

This clone was seen only a few times. This sequence joins TRBV25-1 and TRBJ1-1; D is uncertain. The V gene's germline CDR1 is MGHDK and CDR2 SYGVNS. Trimming took off 2 bases at V and 11 bases at J, with 6 bases between the two ends. The CDR3 has 10 amino acids. The CDR3 loop reads CASSEQSAFF. The CDR3 region has the DNA TGTGCCAGCAGTGAACAGAGCGCTTTCTTT.

The chain carries TRBV18 and TRBJ1-1; a possible D gene is TRBD1 (6 bases). Germline CDR1 and CDR2: KGHSH and LQKENI. The V gene lost 1 base and the J gene lost 7 bases, with 13 bases spanning the gap. The CDR3 consists of 14 residues. The CDR3, as DNA: TGTGCCAGCTCACCACTTTCAGGGGAGATTGAAGCTTTCTTT. Amino acid sequence: CASSPLSGEIEAFF.

Only a few counts were recorded for this clone. The chain carries TRBV6-1 and TRBJ1-5; 9 bases are shared with TRBD1. The germline V gene has CDR1 MNHNS and CDR2 SASEGT. The CDR3 is 14 amino acids. J gave up 5 bases and V 6 bases, and 5 bases lay outside the gene matches. CDR3 amino acids: CASRRGQGHQPQHF. CDR3 nucleotides: TGTGCCAGCAGGAGGGGACAGGGCCATCAGCCCCAGCATTTT.

This clone has more than one count but fewer than ten. The chain carries TRBV19 and TRBJ2-7; possibly TRBD1 for D (5 bases). From germline, CDR1 is LNHDA and CDR2 SQIVND (reference sequence). V shed 3 bases and J shed 5 bases, with 17 bases lying between them. The CDR3 consists of 15 residues. The CDR3 region is CASSMRRGSEDEQYF. The CDR3 nucleotides are TGTGCCAGTAGTATGCGAAGGGGTAGTGAGGACGAGCAGTACTTC.

This clone was seen more than once but under ten times. The rearrangement links TRBV27 to TRBJ2-5, with a tentative D call TRBD1 (5 bases). The CDR3 is 13 amino acids. Germline loops: CDR1 MNHEY, CDR2 SMNVEV (reference sequence). V dropped 4 bases and J dropped 3 bases, with 9 bases sitting between them. CDR3 nucleotide sequence: TGTGCCAGCAGTTCTCGACAGAAAGAGACCCAGTACTTC. This gives the protein CASSSRQKETQYF.

This clone was detected only a few times. CDR3 sequence reads: CASSVGREGTGGELFF. The CDR3 DNA sequence: TGTGCCAGCAGCGTAGGAAGGGAGGGTACTGGCGGGGAGCTGTTTTTT. The chain uses TRBV9 and TRBJ2-2, with TRBD2 matching 7 bases. This CDR3 has 16 amino acids. Germline V gives CDR1 SGDLS, CDR2 YYNGEE. Trimming cost V 0 bases and J 7 bases; bases outside gene matches: 9.

This clone has a count of ten or more. This chain uses TRBV6-1 with TRBJ2-1; 10 nucleotides match TRBD1. The CDR3 length is 15 residues. Germline V lookup: CDR1 MNHNS, CDR2 SASEGT. The V and J ends lost 3 bases and 7 bases, in that order; junction bases with no gene match: 6. The CDR3 sequence: CASSDRQGAYNEQFF. Here the CDR3 DNA reads TGTGCCAGCAGTGACAGACAGGGGGCTTATAATGAGCAGTTCTTC.

The chain has TRBV7-8 and TRBJ2-2; the D is unclear. The germline V gene has CDR1 SGHVS and CDR2 FQNEAQ. This CDR3 comprises 13 residues. V lost 1 base, J lost 8 bases, and 8 bases lay in between. The CDR3 sequence is CASSLEVEGELFF. The CDR3 DNA follows: TGTGCCAGCAGCTTAGAAGTGGAAGGGGAGCTGTTTTTT.

This rearrangement joins TRBV7-2 to TRBJ1-3, with 7 nucleotides matching TRBD1. The CDR3 covers 16 residues. CDR1 and CDR2 (germline): SGHTA, FQGNSA. V lost 5 bases and J lost 1; bases outside the gene matches: 8. The CDR3 is CASSLTGSGSGNTIYF. The CDR3 DNA reads TGTGCCAGCAGCCTGACAGGGTCGGGTTCTGGAAACACCATATATTTT.

This clone came up many times. This rearrangement joins TRBV27 to TRBJ2-7; D remains ambiguous. Germline V gene data show CDR1 as MNHEY and CDR2 as SMNVEV (reference sequence). V was cut by 1 base and J by 1 base, with 14 bases left in between. The length of the CDR3 is 16 residues. CDR3 in DNA: TGTGCCAGCAGTTTATTGGGCAATACCCCTTCCTACGAGCAGTACTTC. Translating it yields CASSLLGNTPSYEQYF.

V usage is TRBV5-1 and J usage is TRBJ2-3, with 13 bases matching TRBD2. Germline lookup yields CDR1 SGHRS and CDR2 YFSETQ. CDR3 length: 15 amino acids. Trimming removed 4 bases from V and 6 bases from J; junction bases left unmatched: 5. CDR3 DNA sequence: TGCGCCAGCAGCAAGACTAGCGGGAGGAGTGATACGCAGTATTTT. Amino acid sequence: CASSKTSGRSDTQYF. Based on the CDR3 plus reference TRBV5-1 and TRBJ2-3, the full variable domain is KAGVTQTPRYLIKTRGQQVTLSCSPISGHRSVSWYQQTPGQGLQFLFEYFSETQRNKGNFPGRFSGRQFSNSRSEMNVSTLELGDSALYLCASSKTSGRSDTQYFGPGTRLTVL.